This T cell receptor beta chain comes out of a study of control samples from healthy donors and cancer patients. Here immunoSEQ multiplex PCR was the method, and the copy in TCRdb shows in-frame clones only, minus some. The sample records approximately 150,000 clones, approximately 94% being singletons. The CDR3 is 22 amino acids. The J segment lost 3 bases and the V segment lost 0 bases, leaving 22 bases of the junction unmatched. From germline, CDR1 is LGHDT and CDR2 YNNKEL (reference sequence). Sequences were obtained from blood. The sequence derives from a man younger than 30 in good health. This chain uses TRBV3-1 (or the pseudogene TRBV3-2) with TRBJ2-5; 10 bases align to TRBD2. For the CDR3, the DNA is TGTGCCAGCAGCCAAGACCCCCCAGCTGCCCAGCCCCTAGCGGGGGTGAAAGAGACCCAGTACTTC. It specifies CASSQDPPAAQPLAGVKETQYF.